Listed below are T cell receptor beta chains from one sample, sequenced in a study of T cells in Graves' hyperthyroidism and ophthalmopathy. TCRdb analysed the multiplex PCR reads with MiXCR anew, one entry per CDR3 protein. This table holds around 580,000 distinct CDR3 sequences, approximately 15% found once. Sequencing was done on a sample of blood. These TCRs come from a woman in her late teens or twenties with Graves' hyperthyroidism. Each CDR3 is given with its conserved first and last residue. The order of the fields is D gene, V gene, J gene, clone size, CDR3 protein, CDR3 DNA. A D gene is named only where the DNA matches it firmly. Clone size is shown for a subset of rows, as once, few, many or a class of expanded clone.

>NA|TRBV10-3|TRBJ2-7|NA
CATLGAGSLTYEQYF
TGTGCCACCCTTGGGGCAGGGAGCCTAACCTACGAGCAGTACTTC
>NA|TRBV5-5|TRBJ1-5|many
CASSFTGRGNQPQHF
TGTGCCAGCAGCTTCACTGGACGGGGCAATCAGCCCCAGCATTTT
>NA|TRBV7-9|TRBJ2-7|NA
CASSKDMSSYEQYF
TGTGCCAGTTCCAAGGATATGAGCTCCTACGAGCAGTACTTC
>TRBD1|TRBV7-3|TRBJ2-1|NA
CASSLLGDRGDEQFF
TGTGCCAGCAGCTTATTAGGAGACAGGGGGGATGAGCAGTTCTTC
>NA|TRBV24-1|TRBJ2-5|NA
CATSDGQRLYQETQYF
TGTGCCACCAGTGATGGACAGCGCCTCTACCAAGAGACCCAGTACTTC
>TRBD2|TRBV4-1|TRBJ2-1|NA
CASSQVTSGSFHEQFF
TGCGCCAGCAGCCAAGTAACTAGCGGGAGCTTCCATGAGCAGTTCTTC
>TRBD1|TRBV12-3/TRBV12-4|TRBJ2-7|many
CASSLSDRGAYEQYF
TGTGCCAGCAGTTTATCGGACAGGGGGGCCTACGAGCAGTACTTC
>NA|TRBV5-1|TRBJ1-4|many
CASSWPGPPEDEKLFF
TGCGCCAGCAGCTGGCCCGGACCGCCAGAGGATGAAAAACTGTTTTTT
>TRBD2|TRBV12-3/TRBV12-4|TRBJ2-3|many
CASTSLADSTDTQYF
TGTGCCAGCACCTCACTAGCGGATAGCACAGATACGCAGTATTTT
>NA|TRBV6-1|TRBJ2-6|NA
CASSEAGARSGANVLTF
TGTGCCAGCAGTGAAGCGGGAGCTCGCTCTGGGGCCAACGTCCTGACTTTC
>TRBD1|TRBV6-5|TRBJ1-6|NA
CASSYSTGKGSPLHF
TGTGCCAGCAGTTACTCGACAGGGAAGGGTTCACCCCTCCACTTT
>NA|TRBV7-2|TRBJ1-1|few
CASNLRGLNTEAFF
TGTGCCAGCAACTTGCGGGGTTTGAACACTGAAGCTTTCTTT
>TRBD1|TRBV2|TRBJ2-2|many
CASRGTGNTGELFF
TGTGCCAGCAGGGGGACAGGGAACACCGGGGAGCTGTTTTTT
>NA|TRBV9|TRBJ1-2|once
CASSEDPGRTNYGYTF
TGTGCCAGCAGCGAGGACCCAGGGCGGACTAACTATGGCTACACCTTC
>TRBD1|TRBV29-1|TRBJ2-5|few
CSVEELDRDGTQYF
TGCAGCGTTGAAGAACTGGACAGGGATGGGACCCAGTACTTC
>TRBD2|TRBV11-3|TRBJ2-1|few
CASSSDAAGGNEQFF
TGTGCCAGCAGCTCGGACGCCGCGGGAGGCAATGAGCAGTTCTTC
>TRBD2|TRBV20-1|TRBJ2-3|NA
CSARDNSGRAGDTQYF
TGCAGTGCTAGAGACAATAGCGGGAGGGCAGGAGATACGCAGTATTTT
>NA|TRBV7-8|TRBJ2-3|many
CASSLGGEEVDTQYF
TGTGCCAGCAGCTTAGGGGGCGAGGAAGTAGATACGCAGTATTTT
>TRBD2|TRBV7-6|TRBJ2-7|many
CASSLVASGGSYEQYF
TGTGCCAGCAGCTTAGTGGCTAGCGGGGGTTCCTACGAGCAGTACTTC
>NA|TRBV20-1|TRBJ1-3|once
CAFGSDGNTIYF
TGCGCGTTTGGGTCGGATGGAAACACCATATATTTT
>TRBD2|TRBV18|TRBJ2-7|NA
CASSTGTSGIYEQYF
TGTGCCAGCTCAACCGGGACTAGCGGTATCTACGAGCAGTACTTC
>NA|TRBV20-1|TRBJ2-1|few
CSAIHSYNEQFF
TGCAGTGCCATCCACTCCTACAATGAGCAGTTCTTC
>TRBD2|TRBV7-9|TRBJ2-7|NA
CASSPSGAGRSSEQYF
TGTGCCAGCAGTCCTAGCGGGGCAGGCAGATCATCCGAGCAGTACTTC
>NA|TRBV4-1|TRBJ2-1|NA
CASSQGESRFF
TGCGCCAGCAGCCAAGGAGAGTCCCGGTTCTTC
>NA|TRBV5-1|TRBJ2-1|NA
CASSLGRERLNEQFF
TGCGCCAGCAGCTTAGGTCGGGAGCGCTTAAATGAGCAGTTCTTC
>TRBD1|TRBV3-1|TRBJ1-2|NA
CASSQPGQGAGDGYTF
TGTGCCAGCAGCCAGCCGGGACAGGGGGCTGGGGATGGCTACACCTTC
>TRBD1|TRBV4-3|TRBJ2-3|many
CASSHTGQGAQYF
TGCGCCAGCAGCCATACCGGACAGGGGGCGCAGTATTTT
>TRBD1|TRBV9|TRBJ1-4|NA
CASNDGTGEGKLFF
TGTGCCAGCAACGACGGGACAGGGGAAGGAAAACTGTTTTTT
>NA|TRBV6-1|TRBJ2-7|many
CASSPGIFYEQYF
TGTGCCAGCAGTCCCGGGATATTCTACGAGCAGTACTTC
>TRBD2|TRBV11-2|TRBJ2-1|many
CASSRGTSGDGNEQFF
TGTGCCAGCAGCCGAGGGACTAGCGGGGACGGCAATGAGCAGTTCTTC
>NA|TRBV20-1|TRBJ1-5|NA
CSARDRGGTSNQPQHF
TGCAGTGCTAGAGATCGTGGGGGGACGAGCAATCAGCCCCAGCATTTT
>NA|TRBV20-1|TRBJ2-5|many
CSALDWANQETQYF
TGCAGTGCCTTGGACTGGGCGAACCAAGAGACCCAGTACTTC
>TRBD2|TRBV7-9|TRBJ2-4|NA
CASSLGGGIAKNIQYF
TGTGCCAGCAGCTTAGGCGGGGGAATAGCCAAAAACATTCAGTACTTC
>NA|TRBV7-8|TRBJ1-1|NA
CASSPRTNMNTEAFF
TGTGCCAGCAGCCCCCGGACAAACATGAACACTGAAGCTTTCTTT
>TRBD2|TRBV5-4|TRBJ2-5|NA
CASSQKREAQETQYF
TGTGCCAGCAGCCAGAAGCGGGAGGCACAAGAGACCCAGTACTTC
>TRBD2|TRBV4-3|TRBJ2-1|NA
CASSQGPPGGGAAYNEQFF
TGCGCCAGCAGCCAAGGCCCACCAGGCGGGGGGGCCGCCTACAATGAGCAGTTCTTC
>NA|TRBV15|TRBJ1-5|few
CATSRVPRGGSNQPQHF
TGTGCCACCAGCAGAGTTCCCAGGGGCGGTAGCAATCAGCCCCAGCATTTT
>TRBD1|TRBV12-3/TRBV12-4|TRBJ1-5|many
CASTQGAGQPQHF
TGTGCCAGCACACAGGGGGCAGGGCAGCCCCAGCATTTT
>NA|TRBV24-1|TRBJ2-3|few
CATSPTQSTDTQYF
TGTGCCACCAGCCCGACTCAAAGCACAGATACGCAGTATTTT
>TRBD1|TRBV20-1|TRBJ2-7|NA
CSAYTTSGQGVSYEQYF
TGCAGTGCCTACACGACATCGGGACAGGGGGTCTCCTACGAGCAGTACTTC